This T cell receptor beta chain was obtained from a study of blood T cells in healthy people across ages. Across the whole study: For every two T cells, template switching captured about one barcoded beta molecule.

The CDR3 totals 12 residues. Between the trimmed V and J ends, which lost 6 bases and 3 bases, there was a span of 8 bases. The germline V gene encodes CDR1 MNHEY and CDR2 SMNVEV (reference sequence). Each donor supplied roughly 10 milliliters of peripheral blood. Together with a sample-barcoded 5' primer, a J-beta primer mix was included in a second PCR lasting about 7 to 12 cycles. Tags on each cDNA molecule came from a template-switch adaptor with 12 random nucleotides. Every sample returned 2.5 million or more CDR3-containing paired-end reads. From the 5' RACE reads, TCRdb called clonotypes with MiXCR, one entry per CDR3 protein. Of 800,000 or so distinct CDR3 sequences detected, under 80% appear once; the ten largest clones hold 25% to 35%.

This TCR was recovered from a man younger than 40 in good health. This chain uses TRBV27 with TRBJ1-2; D gene unclear. Sample: blood. Here the CDR3 reads CASRGPYYGYTF. The CDR3 nucleotides read TGTGCCAGCAGAGGTCCTTACTATGGCTACACCTTC.